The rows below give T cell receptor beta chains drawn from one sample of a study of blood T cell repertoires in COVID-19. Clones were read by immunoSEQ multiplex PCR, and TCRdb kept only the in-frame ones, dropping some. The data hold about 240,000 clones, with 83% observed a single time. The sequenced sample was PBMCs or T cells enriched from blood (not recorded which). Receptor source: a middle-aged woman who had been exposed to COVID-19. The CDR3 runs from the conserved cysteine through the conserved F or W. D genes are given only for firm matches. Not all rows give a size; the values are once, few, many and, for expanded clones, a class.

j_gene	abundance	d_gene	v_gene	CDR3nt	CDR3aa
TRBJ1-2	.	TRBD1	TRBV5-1	TGCGCCAGCAGCCGGAGTTCTCCCGACAGGGTGAATGGCTACACCTTC	CASSRSSPDRVNGYTF
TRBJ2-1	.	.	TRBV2	TGTGCCAGCAGGGAGGAGGGGGCTCCATACAATGAGCAGTTCTTC	CASREEGAPYNEQFF
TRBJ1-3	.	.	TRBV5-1	TGCGCCAGCAGCTCGACAGTCTCTGGAAACACCATATATTTT	CASSSTVSGNTIYF
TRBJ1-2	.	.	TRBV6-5	TGTGCCAGCAGTTACTCCGACAAGAACTATGGCTACACCTTC	CASSYSDKNYGYTF
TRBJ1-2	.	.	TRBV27	TGTGCCAGCAGTTTAGGCCCGGGTATGAACTATGGCTACACCTTC	CASSLGPGMNYGYTF
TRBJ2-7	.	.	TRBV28	TGTGCCAGCAGTTCCGGGGGTTCGCAGCAGTACTTC	CASSSGGSQQYF
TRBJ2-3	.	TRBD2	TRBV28	TGTGCCAGCAGTACCACACTAGGACTAGCGGGGGGAGATACGCAGTATTTT	CASSTTLGLAGGDTQYF
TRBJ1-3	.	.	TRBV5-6	TGTGCCAGCAGCCTAATAGGACAGCCTGGAAACACCATATATTTT	CASSLIGQPGNTIYF
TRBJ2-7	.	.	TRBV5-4	TGTGCCAGCAGCTTGGGGGCAGGCCCATCCTACGAGCAGTACTTC	CASSLGAGPSYEQYF
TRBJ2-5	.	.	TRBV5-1	TGCGCCAGCAGCTTGGCGGGAGCGGAAGAGACCCAGTACTTC	CASSLAGAEETQYF
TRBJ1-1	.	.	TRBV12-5	TGTGCTAGTGGTTTGGCCAACAGGGCGAACACTGAAGCTTTCTTT	CASGLANRANTEAFF
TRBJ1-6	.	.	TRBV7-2	TGTGCCAGCAGCTTGGGGGCCGGGAATTCACCCCTCCACTTT	CASSLGAGNSPLHF
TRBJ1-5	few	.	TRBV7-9	TGTGCCAGCAGCTTACAGGGTTATCAGCCCCAGCATTTT	CASSLQGYQPQHF
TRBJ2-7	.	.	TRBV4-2	TGTGCCAGCAGCCAAGATTTCGCGACGGGCGAGCAGTACTTC	CASSQDFATGEQYF
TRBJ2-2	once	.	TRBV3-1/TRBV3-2	TGTGCCAGCAAGGGCCTCGGTAGCGGCGAATGGGGGGACACCGGGGAGCTGTTTTTT	CASKGLGSGEWGDTGELFF
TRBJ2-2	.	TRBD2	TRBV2	TGTGCCAGCAGCTTTACTAGCGGGGGGGCCCCCGGGGAGCTGTTTTTT	CASSFTSGGAPGELFF
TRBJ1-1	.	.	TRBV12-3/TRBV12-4	TGTGCCAGCAGGTGGGGAGGCGGGGAAGCTTTCTTT	CASRWGGGEAFF
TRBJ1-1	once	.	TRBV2	TGTGCCAGCACGGGAAACACTGAAGCTTTCTTT	CASTGNTEAFF
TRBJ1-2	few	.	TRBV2	TGTGCCAGCAAGGCTCGGGGAATCTCGGATGGCTACACCTTC	CASKARGISDGYTF
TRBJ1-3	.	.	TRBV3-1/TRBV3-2	TGTGCCAGCAGCTACGGACAGCCCTCTGGAAACACCATATATTTT	CASSYGQPSGNTIYF
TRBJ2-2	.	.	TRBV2	TGTGCCAGCAGTGAAAACGGAGCGAACACCGGGGAGCTGTTTTTT	CASSENGANTGELFF
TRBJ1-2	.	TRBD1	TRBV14	TGTGCCAGCAGCTCGGAACCCGCGACAGGGGAGTACAGCTACACCTTC	CASSSEPATGEYSYTF
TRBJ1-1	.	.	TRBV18	TGTGCCAGCTCACCAAACAGGGCGAGGGACACTGAAGCTTTCTTT	CASSPNRARDTEAFF
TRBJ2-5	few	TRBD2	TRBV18	TGTGCCAGCTCACCCATGGCGGGGGGGCTCCAAGAGACCCAGTACTTC	CASSPMAGGLQETQYF
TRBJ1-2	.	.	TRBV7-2	TGTGCCAGCAGCCTCCTTGGAGGGTATGGCTACACCTTC	CASSLLGGYGYTF
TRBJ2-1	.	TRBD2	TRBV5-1	TGCGCCAGCAGCGGGACTAGCGGGGCCTACAATGAGCAGTTCTTC	CASSGTSGAYNEQFF
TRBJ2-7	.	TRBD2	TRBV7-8	TGTGCCAGCAGCTTAACTAGCGGGGCCTCCTACGAGCAGTACTTC	CASSLTSGASYEQYF
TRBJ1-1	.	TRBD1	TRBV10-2	TGCGCCAGCAACTCTGACAGGGGGACTGAAGCTTTCTTT	CASNSDRGTEAFF
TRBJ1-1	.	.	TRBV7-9	TGTGCCAGCAGCTTAGAAGGCAGGCCGAACACTGAAGCTTTCTTT	CASSLEGRPNTEAFF
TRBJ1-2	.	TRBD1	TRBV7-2	TGTGCCAGCAGCCCAACCGGGACAGGAATCAATGGCTACACCTTC	CASSPTGTGINGYTF
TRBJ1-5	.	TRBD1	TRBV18	TGTGCCAGCTCACCAGACAGGGGCAATCAGCCCCAGCATTTT	CASSPDRGNQPQHF
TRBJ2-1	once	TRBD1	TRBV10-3	TGTGCCATTCAAGCACAGGGGGGATCCTACAATGAGCAGTTCTTC	CAIQAQGGSYNEQFF
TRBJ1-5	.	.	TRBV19	TGTGCCAGTAGTATAGCCTTCGGTCAGCCCCAGCATTTT	CASSIAFGQPQHF
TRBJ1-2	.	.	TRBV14	TGTGCCAGCAGCTTAGATGGGGGCTCCTATGGCTACACCTTC	CASSLDGGSYGYTF
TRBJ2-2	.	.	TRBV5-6	TGTGCCAGCAGACAGATTAACACCGGGGAGCTGTTTTTT	CASRQINTGELFF
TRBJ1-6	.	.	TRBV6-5	TGTGCCAGCAGGGGGCAGGGTAATTCACCCCTCCACTTT	CASRGQGNSPLHF
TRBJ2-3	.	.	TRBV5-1	TGCGCCAGCAGCTTGATTCGGACTACTCCTGGAGATACGCAGTATTTT	CASSLIRTTPGDTQYF
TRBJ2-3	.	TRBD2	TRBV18	TGTGCCAGCTCACCCCTCCTAGCGGCCACTAGCACAGATACGCAGTATTTT	CASSPLLAATSTDTQYF
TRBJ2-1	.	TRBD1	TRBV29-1	TGCAGCGTTGAAGCCGGACAGGGGGCGGCCTACAATGAGCAGTTCTTC	CSVEAGQGAAYNEQFF
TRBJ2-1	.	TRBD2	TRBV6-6	TGTGCCAGCAGTAGACGTCGGGGGGGCGTGGACAATGAGCAGTTCTTC	CASSRRRGGVDNEQFF
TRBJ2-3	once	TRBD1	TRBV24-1	TGTGCCACCAGTGATAGGGGGACAGCCACAGATACGCAGTATTTT	CATSDRGTATDTQYF
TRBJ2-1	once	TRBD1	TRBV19	TGTGCCAGTAGTACCGGGACAGGGGTTTATGAGCAGTTCTTC	CASSTGTGVYEQFF
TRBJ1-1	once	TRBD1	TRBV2	TGTGCCAGCAGTGAGAGGGGGCCAGGAACTGAAGCTTTCTTT	CASSERGPGTEAFF
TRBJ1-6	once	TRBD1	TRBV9	TGTGCCAGCAGCGTAGGTCAGGACAGGGCTAATTCACCCCTCCACTTT	CASSVGQDRANSPLHF
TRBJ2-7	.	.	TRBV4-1	TGCGCCAGCAGCCAGCAGAGGGATACCTACGAGCAGTACTTC	CASSQQRDTYEQYF